This T cell receptor (beta chain) derives from a study of blood T cell repertoires in COVID-19. Study overall: Acute and convalescent COVID-19 samples came from the United States, Italy and Spain. Sample material is recorded as cDNA or gDNA derived from T cells, B-cell-depleted T cells, or PBMCs.

Authors' processing steps: Cell counts per sample came from amplifying reference gene primers. Profiling relied on immunoSEQ multiplex PCR, and the TCRdb table lists in-frame clones only, not all of them. Clonal size and the V and J genes are those of that table, whereas D and trimming came from the DNA. The sample contains hundreds of thousands of clones, 70% to 90% of which appear only once. Sequencing used peripheral blood. The receptor comes from a man in his late teens or twenties with active or convalescent COVID-19.

This chain's CDR3 is CASSPLGGAGGAGGEQYF. The CDR3 region has the DNA TGTGCCAGCAGTCCTCTGGGAGGGGCGGGGGGCGCAGGGGGCGAGCAGTACTTC. The gene calls are TRBV28 and TRBJ2-7; possibly TRBD2 for D (8 bases). The germline V gene has CDR1 MDHEN and CDR2 SYDVKM. This CDR3 spans 18 amino acids. With 5 bases removed from V and 6 bases from J, the gap between germline ends came to 29 bases.